The rows below give T cell receptor beta chains drawn from one sample of a study of blood T cell repertoires in COVID-19. Sequenced by immunoSEQ multiplex PCR; TCRdb stores in-frame clones only, minus some. The table records 60,000 to 85,000 clones, approximately 79% of them present only once. Sequenced: peripheral blood. The receptors were gathered from a human donor with acute or convalescent COVID-19. The donor label of this sample is uncertain. Both conserved end residues are part of each CDR3. A D gene is named only where the DNA matches it firmly. Clone size is shown for a subset of rows, as once, few, many or a class of expanded clone.

V gene: TRBV7-2; clone size: once; J gene: TRBJ2-5; D gene: .; CDR3 protein: CASSLVKRFQETQYF; CDR3 DNA: TGTGCCAGCAGCTTAGTTAAGCGGTTTCAAGAGACCCAGTACTTC
V gene: TRBV28; clone size: .; J gene: TRBJ1-3; D gene: .; CDR3 protein: CASSTRDIPGNTIYF; CDR3 DNA: TGTGCCAGCAGTACCCGGGACATCCCTGGAAACACCATATATTTT
V gene: TRBV6-5; clone size: .; J gene: TRBJ1-6; D gene: TRBD1; CDR3 protein: CASRASGTENSPLHF; CDR3 DNA: TGTGCCAGCAGAGCCTCCGGGACAGAAAATTCACCCCTCCACTTT
V gene: TRBV3-1/TRBV3-2; clone size: .; J gene: TRBJ1-2; D gene: .; CDR3 protein: CASSQGTPRGYYGYTF; CDR3 DNA: TGTGCCAGCAGCCAAGGAACGCCTAGGGGATACTATGGCTACACCTTC
V gene: TRBV7-3; clone size: .; J gene: TRBJ1-1; D gene: .; CDR3 protein: CASRSTVGGGDTEAFF; CDR3 DNA: TGTGCCAGCAGATCTACGGTGGGCGGGGGTGACACTGAAGCTTTCTTT
V gene: TRBV28; clone size: .; J gene: TRBJ2-5; D gene: TRBD2; CDR3 protein: CASSRSGGEKTQYF; CDR3 DNA: TGTGCCAGCAGTCGTTCGGGGGGGGAAAAGACCCAGTACTTC
V gene: TRBV27; clone size: .; J gene: TRBJ1-1; D gene: .; CDR3 protein: CASSFSRLNTEAFF; CDR3 DNA: TGTGCCAGCAGTTTTAGCAGATTGAACACTGAAGCTTTCTTT
V gene: TRBV2; clone size: .; J gene: TRBJ2-1; D gene: TRBD2; CDR3 protein: CASSILAVSYNEQFF; CDR3 DNA: TGTGCCAGCAGCATCCTAGCGGTCTCCTACAATGAGCAGTTCTTC
V gene: TRBV6-5; clone size: few; J gene: TRBJ2-1; D gene: TRBD2; CDR3 protein: CASTLLAGGEQFF; CDR3 DNA: TGTGCCAGCACCCTCCTAGCGGGTGGGGAGCAGTTCTTC
V gene: TRBV19; clone size: .; J gene: TRBJ1-3; D gene: .; CDR3 protein: CASSAAGSVSGNTIYF; CDR3 DNA: TGTGCCAGTAGTGCCGCGGGTAGCGTATCTGGAAACACCATATATTTT
V gene: TRBV29-1; clone size: .; J gene: TRBJ2-5; D gene: TRBD1; CDR3 protein: CSVGASDRMETQYF; CDR3 DNA: TGCAGCGTTGGGGCATCGGACAGGATGGAGACCCAGTACTTC
V gene: TRBV6-2/TRBV6-3; clone size: .; J gene: TRBJ2-1; D gene: TRBD2; CDR3 protein: CASSRGRALYNEQFF; CDR3 DNA: TGTGCCAGCAGTCGGGGGAGGGCCCTCTACAATGAGCAGTTCTTC
V gene: TRBV6-6; clone size: .; J gene: TRBJ1-4; D gene: .; CDR3 protein: CASSYLRTTNEKLFF; CDR3 DNA: TGTGCCAGCAGTTACTTGCGTACAACTAATGAAAAACTGTTTTTT
V gene: TRBV15; clone size: once; J gene: TRBJ1-1; D gene: .; CDR3 protein: CATSRASLNTEAFF; CDR3 DNA: TGTGCCACCAGCCGAGCCAGTTTGAACACTGAAGCTTTCTTT
V gene: TRBV30; clone size: .; J gene: TRBJ1-1; D gene: .; CDR3 protein: CAWSSMVPGGAFF; CDR3 DNA: TGTGCCTGGAGTTCAATGGTCCCTGGGGGGGCTTTCTTT
V gene: TRBV28; clone size: .; J gene: TRBJ2-1; D gene: TRBD1; CDR3 protein: CASRRDRVNEQFF; CDR3 DNA: TGTGCCAGCAGGCGGGACAGGGTGAATGAGCAGTTCTTC
V gene: TRBV14; clone size: .; J gene: TRBJ1-1; D gene: .; CDR3 protein: CASSQDGGGTEAFF; CDR3 DNA: TGTGCCAGCAGCCAAGACGGGGGTGGGACTGAAGCTTTCTTT
V gene: TRBV11-3; clone size: .; J gene: TRBJ2-1; D gene: .; CDR3 protein: CASSAGTAYNEQFF; CDR3 DNA: TGTGCCAGCAGCGCAGGAACGGCCTACAATGAGCAGTTCTTC
V gene: TRBV5-6; clone size: .; J gene: TRBJ1-1; D gene: .; CDR3 protein: CASSLVVRGNTEAFF; CDR3 DNA: TGTGCCAGCAGCTTGGTCGTCCGGGGGAACACTGAAGCTTTCTTT
V gene: TRBV29-1; clone size: few; J gene: TRBJ2-2; D gene: .; CDR3 protein: CSVEDRTNTGELFF; CDR3 DNA: TGCAGCGTTGAGGACAGAACGAACACCGGGGAGCTGTTTTTT
V gene: TRBV7-2; clone size: .; J gene: TRBJ2-7; D gene: .; CDR3 protein: CASSPGGNSYEQYF; CDR3 DNA: TGTGCCAGCAGCCCTGGCGGGAATTCATACGAGCAGTACTTC
V gene: TRBV20-1; clone size: .; J gene: TRBJ2-3; D gene: .; CDR3 protein: CSASEDTQYF; CDR3 DNA: TGCAGTGCCTCAGAAGATACGCAGTATTTT
V gene: TRBV12-3/TRBV12-4; clone size: .; J gene: TRBJ2-2; D gene: TRBD2; CDR3 protein: CASSWGLTGELFF; CDR3 DNA: TGTGCCAGCAGTTGGGGACTAACCGGGGAGCTGTTTTTT
V gene: TRBV5-1; clone size: .; J gene: TRBJ2-2; D gene: .; CDR3 protein: CASSWGQNTGELFF; CDR3 DNA: TGCGCCAGCAGCTGGGGACAGAACACCGGGGAGCTGTTTTTT
V gene: TRBV7-2; clone size: .; J gene: TRBJ1-4; D gene: TRBD1; CDR3 protein: CASSFTGTGVEKLFF; CDR3 DNA: TGTGCCAGCAGTTTTACCGGGACAGGGGTCGAAAAACTGTTTTTT
V gene: TRBV30; clone size: .; J gene: TRBJ2-5; D gene: TRBD2; CDR3 protein: CAWSVGTSGSRETQYF; CDR3 DNA: TGTGCTTGGAGTGTAGGGACTAGCGGGAGCAGGGAGACCCAGTACTTC
V gene: TRBV29-1; clone size: .; J gene: TRBJ2-5; D gene: TRBD2; CDR3 protein: CSVGLAGRETQYF; CDR3 DNA: TGCAGCGTTGGCTTAGCGGGGCGAGAGACCCAGTACTTC
V gene: TRBV18; clone size: .; J gene: TRBJ2-7; D gene: .; CDR3 protein: CASSPGVGYEQYF; CDR3 DNA: TGTGCCAGCTCACCCGGGGTTGGCTACGAGCAGTACTTC
V gene: TRBV19; clone size: few; J gene: TRBJ1-2; D gene: TRBD1; CDR3 protein: CASSANRGRIDYGYTF; CDR3 DNA: TGTGCCAGTTCCGCGAACAGGGGGCGGATCGACTATGGCTACACCTTC
V gene: TRBV28; clone size: .; J gene: TRBJ2-7; D gene: .; CDR3 protein: CASSLPPGLYEQYF; CDR3 DNA: TGTGCCAGCAGTTTACCCCCAGGACTCTACGAGCAGTACTTC
V gene: TRBV7-6; clone size: .; J gene: TRBJ2-1; D gene: .; CDR3 protein: CASSQSGSTEQFF; CDR3 DNA: TGTGCCAGCAGCCAAAGCGGCTCGACTGAGCAGTTCTTC